One sample yielded the 5 T cell receptor beta chains listed below, sequenced in a study of blood T cell repertoires in COVID-19. Some clones are missing from TCRdb's copy, which holds only in-frame ones; the method was immunoSEQ multiplex PCR. The table records tens of thousands of clones, about 90% of them present only once. The sample was peripheral blood. Receptor source: a human donor with active COVID-19. The donor label of this sample is uncertain.

The chain carries TRBV19 and TRBJ1-1; 7 nucleotides align to TRBD1. Germline loops: CDR1 LNHDA, CDR2 SQIVND (reference sequence). The CDR3 length is 16 residues. Trimming at V came to 3 bases and at J to 1 base, leaving 8 bases not matched to a gene. CDR3 coding DNA: TGTGCCAGTAGTATCCTCGAGACAGGGTCGAACACTGAAGCTTTCTTT. It encodes CASSILETGSNTEAFF.

The chain joins TRBV6-5 to TRBJ2-7; TRBD1 is a possible D gene (6 bases). The CDR3 sequence is 14 residues long. Trimming left V 2 bases short and J 4 bases short, with 12 bases between. The V gene's germline CDR1 is MNHEY and CDR2 SVGAGI. CDR3 sequence reads: CASSYGRGFYEQYF. As DNA, the CDR3 is TGTGCCAGCAGTTACGGAAGGGGGTTTTACGAGCAGTACTTC.

This CDR3 is CASSILAGSDTQYF. CDR3 in DNA: TGTGCCAGTAGTATACTAGCGGGTTCAGATACGCAGTATTTT. This chain uses TRBV19 with TRBJ2-3; 8 nucleotides agree with TRBD2. This CDR3 has 14 amino acids. The trim removed 2 bases at V and 4 bases at J, leaving 2 bases unmatched. CDR1 is LNHDA, CDR2 SQIVND, per germline (reference sequence).

V usage is TRBV5-1 and J usage is TRBJ2-7, with a possible D match to TRBD2 (5 bases). Trimming took 0 bases from V and 6 from J, leaving 19 bases between them. CDR1 is SGHRS and CDR2 is YFSETQ in the germline V gene. This CDR3 region has 16 residues. CDR3 amino acids: CASSLVPSAGRGEQYF. The CDR3 bases are TGCGCCAGCAGCTTGGTCCCCTCGGCGGGCCGGGGCGAGCAGTACTTC.

The V and J genes are TRBV10-3 and TRBJ2-4; 8 bases line up with TRBD1. V trimming: 4 bases; J trimming: 1 base; junction bases outside the gene matches: 12. The V gene's germline CDR1 is ENHRY and CDR2 SYGVKD. The CDR3 runs 18 residues. The chain's CDR3 is CAISGGAGGRFAKNIQYF. The CDR3 DNA is TGTGCCATCAGTGGTGGGGCAGGGGGCCGGTTCGCCAAAAACATTCAGTACTTC.